This T cell receptor beta chain was captured by sequencing in a study of graft-versus-host responses after intestinal transplantation. Study-wide background: The recipients all started with anti-thymocyte globulin induction and then took tacrolimus and steroids for three to four years.

Some clones are missing from TCRdb's copy, which holds only in-frame ones; the method was immunoSEQ multiplex PCR. The sample has around 30,000 clones; roughly 93% are singletons. Germline V lookup: CDR1 LNHNV, CDR2 YYDKDF (reference sequence). The CDR3 loop spans 13 amino acids. V was trimmed by 5 bases and J by 0 bases, leaving 8 bases between them. The input for sequencing was PBMCs, taken roughly 68 days after intestinal transplant. The chain employs TRBV15 and TRBJ2-7; D is uncertain. The sequence derives from a human patient who received an intestinal transplant, so some T cells may come from the graft donor. The CDR3 region has the DNA TGTGCCACCAGCGGTGAATTCTCCTACGAGCAGTACTTC. Encoded protein: CATSGEFSYEQYF.